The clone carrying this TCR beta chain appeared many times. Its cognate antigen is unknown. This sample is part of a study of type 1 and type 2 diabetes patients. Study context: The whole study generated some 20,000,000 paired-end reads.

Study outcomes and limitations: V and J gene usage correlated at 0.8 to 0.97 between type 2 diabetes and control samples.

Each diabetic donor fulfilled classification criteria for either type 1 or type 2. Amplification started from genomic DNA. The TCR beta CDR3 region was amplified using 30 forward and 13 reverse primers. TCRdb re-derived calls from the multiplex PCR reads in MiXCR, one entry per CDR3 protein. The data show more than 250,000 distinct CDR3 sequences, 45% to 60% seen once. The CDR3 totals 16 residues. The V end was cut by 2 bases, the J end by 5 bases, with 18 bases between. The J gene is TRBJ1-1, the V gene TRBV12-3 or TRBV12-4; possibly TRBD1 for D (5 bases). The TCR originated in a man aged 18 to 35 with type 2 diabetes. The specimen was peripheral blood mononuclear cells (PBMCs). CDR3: CASSLRFRGGDTEAFF. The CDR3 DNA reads TGTGCCAGCAGTTTAAGGTTTAGGGGAGGTGATACTGAAGCTTTCTTT.